One and the same sample provided the 15 T cell receptor beta chains below, sequenced in a study of beta chain features in type 1 diabetes. The whole isolated RNA underwent reverse transcription, so sequencing captured expressed TCRB transcripts. The table came from immunoSEQ multiplex PCR; TCRdb's copy has only in-frame clones and leaves some out. The data hold 400,000 to 500,000 clones, with about 15% observed a single time. Sequencing was carried out using naive CD4+ T cells from blood. Receptors were obtained from a man aged 30 to 39 in good health.

This clone was seen a handful of times. The V call is TRBV7-9, the J call TRBJ2-5; D tentatively reads TRBD1 or TRBD2 (5 bases each). This CDR3 region has 15 residues. V was trimmed by 4 bases and J by 1 base, leaving 13 bases between them. From germline, CDR1 is SEHNR and CDR2 FQNEAQ (reference sequence). CDR3 in amino acids: CASSYGARAQETQYF. Here the CDR3 DNA reads TGTGCCAGCAGCTACGGGGCCAGGGCCCAAGAGACCCAGTACTTC.

A few counts support this clone. The V gene is TRBV6-1, the J gene TRBJ2-4; D not resolved. Germline V CDR1 and CDR2: MNHNS, SASEGT. Between the trimmed V and J ends, which lost 7 bases and 6 bases, there was a span of 10 bases. This CDR3 comprises 12 residues. CDR3 coding DNA: TGTGCCAGCACTGATTGGGGAAACATTCAGTACTTC. This sequence encodes CASTDWGNIQYF.

This chain joins TRBV15 and TRBJ1-4; the match to TRBD1 covers 8 bases. CDR3 length: 15 residues. Trimming at V came to 0 bases and at J to 7 bases, leaving 4 bases not matched to a gene. CDR1 is LNHNV, CDR2 YYDKDF, per germline (reference sequence). In DNA, the CDR3 is TGTGCCACCAGCAGAGATGACAGGGGCGGTGAAAAACTGTTTTTT. Its translation: CATSRDDRGGEKLFF.

In the case of this clone: The junction and the germline gene differ at one end; a read error may be behind it. V gene TRBV11-3 combines with J gene TRBJ1-2; unclear D gene. The CDR3 has 14 residues. Germline assignment: CDR1 SGHNT and CDR2 YENEEA. The CDR3 nucleotides read TGTGCCAGCGGCTTAGGACGGACCGGCTATGGCTACACCTTC. Translation: CASGLGRTGYGYTF.

This clone was found a few times. The chain uses TRBV18 and TRBJ2-7, with TRBD1 matching 9 bases. The CDR3 totals 15 residues. Germline V gives CDR1 KGHSH, CDR2 LQKENI. The trim removed 3 bases at V and 4 bases at J, leaving 7 bases unmatched. The chain's CDR3 is CASSPLGTGSYEQYF. In DNA form, the CDR3 reads TGTGCCAGCTCACCTCTGGGGACAGGGTCTTACGAGCAGTACTTC. The whole variable domain, remainder taken from reference TRBV18 and TRBJ2-7, is NAGVMQNPRHLVRRRGQEARLRCSPMKGHSHVYWYRQLPEEGLKFMVYLQKENIIDESGMPKERFSAEFPKEGPSILRIQQVVRGDSAAYFCASSPLGTGSYEQYFGPGTRLTVT.

This clone was counted between two and nine times. The rearrangement uses TRBV9 and TRBJ1-4; possibly TRBD1 for D (6 bases). Germline values: CDR1 SGDLS, CDR2 YYNGEE. V dropped 4 bases and J dropped 7 bases, with 14 bases sitting between them. The length of the CDR3 is 14 residues. CDR3 bases: TGTGCCAGCAGCCCCGGGACACGGAGTGAAAAACTGTTTTTT. Encoded protein: CASSPGTRSEKLFF.

The chain recombines TRBV18 with TRBJ2-3; D is undetermined. The germline V gene has CDR1 KGHSH and CDR2 LQKENI. V shed 3 bases and J shed 4 bases, with 14 bases lying between them. This CDR3 is 15 amino acids long. This CDR3 reads CASSPGPRRADTQYF. The CDR3 bases are TGTGCCAGCTCACCCGGCCCGCGTCGGGCAGATACGCAGTATTTT.

The sample holds a few counts of this clone. The chain employs TRBV7-6 and TRBJ2-7, with TRBD1 as a possible D gene (6 bases). V was shortened by 1 base and J by 4 bases, with 14 bases between the two germline ends. Germline values: CDR1 SGHVS, CDR2 FNYEAQ. The CDR3 length is 15 residues. The DNA of the CDR3 is TGTGCCAGCAGCTTAGGGTGGGGGCCTTCGTACGAGCAGTACTTC. Amino acids: CASSLGWGPSYEQYF.

The V and J genes are TRBV2 and TRBJ2-4; TRBD2 matches 12 bases. CDR1 and CDR2 (germline): SNHLY, FYNNEI. V trimming: 7 bases; J trimming: 15 bases; junction bases outside the gene matches: 7. This CDR3 has 12 residues. The CDR3 protein is CASTRLAGAGYF. CDR3 sequence (DNA): TGTGCCAGCACACGACTAGCGGGGGCCGGGTACTTC. Combining the CDR3 with reference TRBV2 and TRBJ2-4 gives the whole variable domain EPEVTQTPSHQVTQMGQEVILRCVPISNHLYFYWYRQILGQKVEFLVSFYNNEISEKSEIFDDQFSVERPDGSNFTLKIRSTKLEDSAMYFCASTRLAGAGYFGAGTRLSVL.

This clone was counted between two and nine times. The V call is TRBV28, the J call TRBJ2-7; D perhaps matches TRBD1 (6 bases). Germline loops: CDR1 MDHEN, CDR2 SYDVKM. Trimming left V 2 bases short and J 8 bases short, with 25 bases between. CDR3 length equals 17 residues. The CDR3 DNA is TGTGCCAGCAGTTTAAGGGGGATTGACCGGGCGGTTAACCAGCAGTACGTC. Protein product: CASSLRGIDRAVNQQYV.

This clone has a handful of counts. Written as DNA, the CDR3 is TGTGCCAGCAGTATTAACGGGGGAAACACCATATATTTT. Protein product: CASSINGGNTIYF. The chain recombines TRBV28 with TRBJ1-3; no reliable D call. The CDR3 contains 13 residues. Germline CDR1 and CDR2: MDHEN and SYDVKM. Between the trimmed V and J ends, which lost 5 bases and 4 bases, there was a span of 9 bases.

This clone has just a few counts. J is TRBJ1-1 and V is TRBV25-1; no clear D. This CDR3 has 14 amino acids. V was cut by 1 base and J by 2 bases, with 8 bases left in between. CDR1 and CDR2 (germline): MGHDK, SYGVNS. CDR3 sequence reads: CASSELSQNTEAFF. As DNA, the CDR3 is TGTGCCAGCAGTGAATTGAGTCAAAACACTGAAGCTTTCTTT.

This rearrangement joins TRBV7-9 to TRBJ2-4, with a tentative D call TRBD2 (5 bases). This CDR3 spans 16 amino acids. Trimming took 0 bases from V and 0 from J, leaving 9 bases between them. Germline loops: CDR1 SEHNR, CDR2 FQNEAQ (reference sequence). The CDR3 is CASSLAAGGAKNIQYF. CDR3 nucleotides: TGTGCCAGCAGCTTAGCCGCGGGTGGAGCCAAAAACATTCAGTACTTC.

In DNA, the CDR3 is TGTGCCAGTACCGGAGGGGCCTCCTACGAGCAGTACTTC. Translated, it gives CASTGGASYEQYF. The chain joins TRBV19 to TRBJ2-7, with a possible D match to TRBD2 (6 bases). This CDR3 contains 13 residues. Looked up from germline, CDR1 is LNHDA and CDR2 is SQIVND (reference sequence). Trimming took off 7 bases at V and 0 bases at J, with 10 bases between the two ends. Drawing the rest from reference TRBV19 and TRBJ2-7, the complete variable domain is DGGITQSPKYLFRKEGQNVTLSCEQNLNHDAMYWYRQDPGQGLRLIYYSQIVNDFQKGDIAEGYSVSREKKESFPLTVTSAQKNPTAFYLCASTGGASYEQYFGPGTRLTVT.

This chain joins TRBV5-1 and TRBJ2-5; TRBD2 aligns across 10 bases. The germline CDR1 and CDR2 sequences are SGHRS and YFSETQ. Unmatched junction bases numbered 7, after V lost 4 bases and J lost 1 base. The CDR3 covers 16 residues. The CDR3 here is CASSIGLAVLQETQYF. In DNA form, the CDR3 reads TGCGCCAGCAGCATAGGACTAGCGGTACTCCAAGAGACCCAGTACTTC.